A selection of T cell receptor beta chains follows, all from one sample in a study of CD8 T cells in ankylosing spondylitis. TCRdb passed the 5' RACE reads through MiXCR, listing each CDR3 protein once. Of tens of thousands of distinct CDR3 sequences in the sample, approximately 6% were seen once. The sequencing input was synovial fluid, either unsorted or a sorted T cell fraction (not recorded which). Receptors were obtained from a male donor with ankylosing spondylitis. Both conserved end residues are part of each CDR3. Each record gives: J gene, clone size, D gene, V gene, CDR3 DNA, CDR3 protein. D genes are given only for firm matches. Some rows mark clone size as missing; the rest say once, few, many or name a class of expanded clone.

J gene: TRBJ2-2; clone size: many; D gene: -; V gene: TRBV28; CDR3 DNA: TGTGCCAGCAGGAGTTACGGCGGGGAGCTGTTTTTT; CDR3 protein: CASRSYGGELFF
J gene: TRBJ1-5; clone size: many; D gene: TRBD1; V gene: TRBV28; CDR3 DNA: TGTGCCAGCAGGGGACAGATCCGTATCAGCCCCCAGCATTTT; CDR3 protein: CASRGQIRISPQHF
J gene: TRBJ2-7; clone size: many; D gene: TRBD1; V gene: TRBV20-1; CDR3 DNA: TGCAGTGCTAGTCCAAGTGGTGACAGGGGCTCCTACGAGCAGTACTTC; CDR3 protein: CSASPSGDRGSYEQYF
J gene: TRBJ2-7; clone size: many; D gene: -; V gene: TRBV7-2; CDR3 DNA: TGTGCCAGCAGCCAGCGGACTTTCTCCTACGAGCAGTACTTC; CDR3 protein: CASSQRTFSYEQYF
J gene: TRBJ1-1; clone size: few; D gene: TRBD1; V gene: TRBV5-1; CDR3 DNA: TGCGCCAGCAGCTGGGGACAGTCCTCAGCTTTCTTT; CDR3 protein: CASSWGQSSAFF
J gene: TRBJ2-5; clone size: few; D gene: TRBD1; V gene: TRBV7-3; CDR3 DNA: TGTGCCAGCAGCTCCAGGGACAGCGTATTAGAGACCCAGTACTTC; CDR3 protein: CASSSRDSVLETQYF
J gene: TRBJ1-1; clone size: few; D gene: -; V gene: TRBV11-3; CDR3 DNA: TGTGCCAGCAGCCCCCAGATGAACACTGAAGCTTTCTTT; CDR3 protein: CASSPQMNTEAFF
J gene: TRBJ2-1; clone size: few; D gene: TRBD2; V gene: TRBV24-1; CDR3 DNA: TGTGCCACCTCGCCGCGGGGGGCGTCCTACAATGAGCAGTTCTTC; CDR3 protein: CATSPRGASYNEQFF
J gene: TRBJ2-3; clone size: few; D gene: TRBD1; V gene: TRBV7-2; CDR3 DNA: TGTGCCAGCAGCTCCGAGGGACAGGGCGGAGATACGCAGTATTTT; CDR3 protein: CASSSEGQGGDTQYF
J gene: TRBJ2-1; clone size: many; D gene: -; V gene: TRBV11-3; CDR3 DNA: TGTGCCAGCAGCTTAGAGGGGGACTCCTACAATGAGCAGTTCTTC; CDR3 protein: CASSLEGDSYNEQFF
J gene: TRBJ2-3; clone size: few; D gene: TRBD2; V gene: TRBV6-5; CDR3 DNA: TGTGCCAGCAGTTCCCCAAGCGGGATGGCCACAGATACGCAGTATTTT; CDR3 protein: CASSSPSGMATDTQYF
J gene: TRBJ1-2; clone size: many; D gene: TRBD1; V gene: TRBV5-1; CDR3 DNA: TGCGCCAGCAGATCCCGGGACAGAGATTTCTATGGCTACACCTTC; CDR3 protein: CASRSRDRDFYGYTF
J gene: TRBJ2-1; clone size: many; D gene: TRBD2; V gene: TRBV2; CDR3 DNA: TGTGCCAGTGTAGCGGGAGAGGTGAATGAGCAGTTCTTC; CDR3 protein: CASVAGEVNEQFF
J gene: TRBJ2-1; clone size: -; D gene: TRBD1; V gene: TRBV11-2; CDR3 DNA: TGTGCCAGCAGCTCCCCGCCGGGACAGTTCTACAATGAGCAGTTCTTC; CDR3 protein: CASSSPPGQFYNEQFF
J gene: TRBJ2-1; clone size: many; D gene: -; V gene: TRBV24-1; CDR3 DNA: TGTGCCACCAGTGATTTGGGAGACAATGAGCAGTTCTTC; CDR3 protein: CATSDLGDNEQFF
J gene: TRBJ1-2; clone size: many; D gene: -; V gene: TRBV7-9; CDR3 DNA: TGTGCCAGCGGCCAGAGCAGCTATGGCTACACCTTC; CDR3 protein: CASGQSSYGYTF
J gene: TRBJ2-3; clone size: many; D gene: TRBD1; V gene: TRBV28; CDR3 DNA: TGTGCCAGCAGTGTAGGGGGCATAGAGACAGATACGCAGTATTTT; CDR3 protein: CASSVGGIETDTQYF
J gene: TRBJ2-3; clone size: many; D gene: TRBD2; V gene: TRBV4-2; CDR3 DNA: TGTGCCAGCAGCCAAGGGGTACTAGCGGGAGGGAGAGATACGCAGTATTTT; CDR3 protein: CASSQGVLAGGRDTQYF
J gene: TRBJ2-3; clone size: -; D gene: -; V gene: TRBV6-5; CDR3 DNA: TGTGCCAGCAGTTACTCCGGGACGAGCACAGATACGCAGTATTTT; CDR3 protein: CASSYSGTSTDTQYF
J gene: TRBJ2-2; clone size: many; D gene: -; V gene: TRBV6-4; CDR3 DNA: TGTGCCAGCAGTAAACAGGGTGCCGGGGAGCTGTTTTTT; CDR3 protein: CASSKQGAGELFF
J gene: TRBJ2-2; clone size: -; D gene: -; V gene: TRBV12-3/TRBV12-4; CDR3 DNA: TGTGCCAGCAAGGAACTAAACACCGGGGAGCTGTTTTTT; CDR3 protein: CASKELNTGELFF
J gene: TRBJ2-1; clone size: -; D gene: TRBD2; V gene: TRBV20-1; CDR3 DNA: TGCAGTGCTGCCGGGACTAGCGGGTTGGTCGTGCAGTTCTTC; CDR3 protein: CSAAGTSGLVVQFF
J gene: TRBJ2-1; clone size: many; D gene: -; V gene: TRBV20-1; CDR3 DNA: TGCAGTTCGATAGCGCTCTCCTACAATGAGCAGTTCTTC; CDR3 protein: CSSIALSYNEQFF
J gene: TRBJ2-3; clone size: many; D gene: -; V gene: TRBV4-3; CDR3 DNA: TGCGCCAGCAGCCAAGAACGGTCCCGCACAGATACGCAGTATTTT; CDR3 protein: CASSQERSRTDTQYF